The present entry profiles one T cell receptor (beta chain) with its context. These data come from a study of CD8+ T cells in alopecia areata. As for the study in general: Treated patients swallowed 5 to 10 mg of oral tofacitinib twice daily.

As to treatment: oral pan-JAK inhibitor, 5-10 mg twice daily. Once RNA had been extracted, it was reverse transcribed into cDNA to act as the sequencing template. Sequenced by immunoSEQ multiplex PCR; TCRdb stores in-frame clones only, minus some. The sample holds about 190,000 clones, approximately 56% seen once. CDR3 length equals 14 residues. Per the germline V gene, CDR1 is SEHNR and CDR2 is FQNEAQ (reference sequence). Trimming stripped 3 bases from V and 5 bases from J, with 13 bases between. The sequencing used CD4+ T cells sorted from blood, collected at week 4, from a patient treated with tofacitinib. V gene TRBV7-9 combines with J gene TRBJ2-5; tentatively, D is TRBD2 (5 bases). The clonotype was recovered from a human donor with alopecia areata. CDR3 residues: CASSFEGAFETQYF. The CDR3 region has the DNA TGTGCCAGCAGCTTTGAGGGAGCCTTTGAGACCCAGTACTTC.